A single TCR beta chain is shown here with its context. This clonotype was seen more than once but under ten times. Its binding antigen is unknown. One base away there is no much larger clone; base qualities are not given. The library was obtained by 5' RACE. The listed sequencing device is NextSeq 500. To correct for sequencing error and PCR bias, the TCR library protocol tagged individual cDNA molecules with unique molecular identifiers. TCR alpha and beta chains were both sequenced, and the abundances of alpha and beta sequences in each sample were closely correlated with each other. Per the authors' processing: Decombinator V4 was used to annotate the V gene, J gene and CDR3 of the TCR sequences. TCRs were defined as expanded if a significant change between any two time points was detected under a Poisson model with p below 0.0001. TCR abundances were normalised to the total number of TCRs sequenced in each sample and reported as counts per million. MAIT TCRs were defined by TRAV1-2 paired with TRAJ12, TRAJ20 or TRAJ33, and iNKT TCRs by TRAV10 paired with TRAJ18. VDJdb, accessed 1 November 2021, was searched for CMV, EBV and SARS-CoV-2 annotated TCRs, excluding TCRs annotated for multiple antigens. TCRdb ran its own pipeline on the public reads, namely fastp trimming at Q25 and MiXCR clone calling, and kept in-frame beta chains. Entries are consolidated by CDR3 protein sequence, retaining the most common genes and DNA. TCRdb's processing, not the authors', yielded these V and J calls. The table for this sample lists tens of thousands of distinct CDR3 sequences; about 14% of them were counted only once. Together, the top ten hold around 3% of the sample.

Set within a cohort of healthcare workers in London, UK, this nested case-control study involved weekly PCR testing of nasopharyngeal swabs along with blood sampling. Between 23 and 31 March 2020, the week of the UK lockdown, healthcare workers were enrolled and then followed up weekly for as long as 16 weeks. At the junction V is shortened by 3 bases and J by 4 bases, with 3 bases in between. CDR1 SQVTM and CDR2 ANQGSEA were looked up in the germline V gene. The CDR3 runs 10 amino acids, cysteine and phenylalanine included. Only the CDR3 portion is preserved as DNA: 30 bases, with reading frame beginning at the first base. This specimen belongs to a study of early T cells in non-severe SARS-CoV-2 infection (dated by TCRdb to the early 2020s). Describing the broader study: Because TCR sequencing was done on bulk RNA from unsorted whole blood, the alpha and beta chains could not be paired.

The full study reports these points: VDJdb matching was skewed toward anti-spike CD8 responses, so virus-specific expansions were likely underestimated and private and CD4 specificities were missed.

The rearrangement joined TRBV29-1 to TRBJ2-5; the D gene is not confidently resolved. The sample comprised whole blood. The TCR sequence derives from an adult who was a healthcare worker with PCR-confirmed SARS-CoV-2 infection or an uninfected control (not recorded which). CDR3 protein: CSVDLETQYF. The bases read TGCAGCGTTGATTTAGAGACCCAGTACTTC.